This T cell receptor beta chain was profiled in a study of blood T cell repertoires in COVID-19. Whole-study context: Acute and convalescent COVID-19 samples came from the United States, Italy and Spain.

Generated by immunoSEQ multiplex PCR, the TCRdb table keeps only in-frame clones and is missing some. The sample carries 26,000 or so clones, 80% to 95% recorded once. Trimming at V came to 5 bases and at J to 3 bases, leaving 10 bases not matched to a gene. The CDR3 runs to 16 residues. The germline V gene encodes CDR1 LNHDA and CDR2 SQIVND (reference sequence). This clone was found once. The chain combines TRBV19 with TRBJ1-2; TRBD1 agrees at 9 bases. The sequencing sample was made of peripheral blood. The TCR comes from a human donor in a cohort sampled during active COVID-19. CDR3 in amino acids: CASSVSGTGRHYGYTF. The CDR3 bases are TGTGCCAGTAGTGTATCCGGGACAGGGAGACACTATGGCTACACCTTC.